These 7 T cell receptor beta chains were all obtained from the same sample, sequenced in a study of technical replicates of blood from a few donors. Libraries were prepared by immunoSEQ multiplex PCR; TCRdb keeps only in-frame clonotypes and omits some of them. The data contain some 48,000 clones, about 96% of them singletons. The sequencing input was T cells isolated from PBMCs. The receptors originated from a human donor in good health.

J is TRBJ1-1 and V is TRBV9; D not resolved. Trimming shortened V by 4 bases and J by 1 base, and 11 bases separated the two germline ends. Germline V gene lookup returns CDR1 SGDLS and CDR2 YYNGEE. The CDR3 totals 14 residues. The CDR3 DNA reads TGTGCCAGCAGCATGTCCGGAGGGAACACTGAAGCTTTCTTT. Translation gives CASSMSGGNTEAFF.

The V and J genes are TRBV7-9 and TRBJ2-7, with 7 bases aligning to TRBD1. The CDR3 spans 13 residues. The J segment lost 2 bases and the V segment lost 8 bases, leaving 6 bases of the junction unmatched. Looked up from germline, CDR1 is SEHNR and CDR2 is FQNEAQ (reference sequence). DNA for the CDR3: TGTGCCAGCCTCGGGACAGATGCCTACGAGCAGTACTTC. This gives the protein CASLGTDAYEQYF.

The chain couples TRBV4-2 to TRBJ2-3; the match to TRBD2 covers 10 bases. CDR1 and CDR2 (germline): LGHNA, YNFKEQ. J lost 7 bases, V lost 0 bases, and 7 bases had no gene match. The length of the CDR3 is 16 residues. CDR3 sequence (DNA): TGTGCCAGCAGCCAAGATATAGCGGGAGGCGGAAATACGCAGTATTTT. It is translated as CASSQDIAGGGNTQYF.

J is TRBJ1-4 and V is TRBV5-1, with D maybe TRBD1 (5 bases). Trimming pared 2 bases from V and 4 bases from J, leaving 9 bases between. CDR3 length: 14 amino acids. Germline V gene sequence: CDR1 SGHRS, CDR2 YFSETQ. The DNA for the CDR3 is TGCGCCAGCAGCTTCACCAGGGATAATGAAAAACTGTTTTTT. Residues: CASSFTRDNEKLFF.

The chain uses TRBV9 and TRBJ1-1, with TRBD1 as a possible D gene (6 bases). This CDR3 is 12 amino acids long. Trimming removed 5 bases from V and 1 base from J, with 6 bases in between. CDR1 and CDR2 from the germline V gene are SGDLS and YYNGEE. The CDR3 bases are TGTGCCAGCAGGGGACAGAACACTGAAGCTTTCTTT. Translation: CASRGQNTEAFF.

V usage is TRBV28 and J usage is TRBJ2-7; D not resolved. V was shortened by 8 bases and J by 2 bases, with 10 bases between the two germline ends. CDR1 is MDHEN, CDR2 SYDVKM, per germline. The CDR3 is 12 amino acids. The CDR3 here is CASSFLAYEQYF. The CDR3 DNA sequence: TGTGCCAGCTCATTTCTAGCCTACGAGCAGTACTTC.

The chain recombines TRBV9 with TRBJ2-3, with D possibly matching TRBD2 (6 bases). The V gene lost 4 bases and the J gene lost 2 bases, with 14 bases spanning the gap. CDR3 length: 15 amino acids. Germline V lookup: CDR1 SGDLS, CDR2 YYNGEE. The CDR3 DNA is TGTGCCAGCAGCCAATATAGCGGACTCACAGATACGCAGTATTTT. Translating gives CASSQYSGLTDTQYF.